Below are 2 T cell receptor beta chains sequenced from a single sample in a study of lymphopenia after photon versus proton radiotherapy. Profiled with immunoSEQ multiplex PCR; TCRdb holds only in-frame clones, not every one. The table lists some 55,000 clones, around 85% of them singletons. Sequenced material: peripheral blood, taken from a patient treated with photon-based radiotherapy. These receptors were obtained from a man aged 35 to 55 with gastric cancer.

The chain carries TRBV28 and TRBJ2-7; D is possibly TRBD1 or TRBD2 (5 bases each). The CDR3 has 14 amino acids. CDR1 and CDR2 from the germline V gene are MDHEN and SYDVKM. The ends were cut back, 6 bases at V and 5 bases at J, with 17 bases in the middle. The DNA for the CDR3 is TGTGCCAGCAGCCCCCACGGGGCCGGAGACGAGCAGTACTTC. It specifies CASSPHGAGDEQYF. Based on the CDR3 plus reference TRBV28 and TRBJ2-7, the full variable domain is DVKVTQSSRYLVKRTGEKVFLECVQDMDHENMFWYRQDPGLGLRLIYFSYDVKMKEKGDIPEGYSVSREKKERFSLILESASTNQTSMYLCASSPHGAGDEQYFGPGTRLTVT.

V is TRBV11-1 and J is TRBJ1-1; D is uncertain. V lost 5 bases and J 1 base, leaving 8 bases between the germline ends. The CDR3 extends over 13 amino acids. Germline V gene lookup returns CDR1 SGHAT and CDR2 FQDESV (reference sequence). The CDR3 region has the DNA TGTGCCAGCAGCGGGCATCGGAACACTGAAGCTTTCTTT. Protein product: CASSGHRNTEAFF.